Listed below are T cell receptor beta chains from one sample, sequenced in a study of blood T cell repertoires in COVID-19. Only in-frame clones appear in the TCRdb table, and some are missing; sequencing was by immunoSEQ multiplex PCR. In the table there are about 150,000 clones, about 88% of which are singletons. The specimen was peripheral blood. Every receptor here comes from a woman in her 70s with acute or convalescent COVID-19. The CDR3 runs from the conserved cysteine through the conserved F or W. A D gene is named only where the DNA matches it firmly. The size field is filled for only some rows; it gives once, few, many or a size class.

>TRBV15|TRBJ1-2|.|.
CATSRDNRGSGYTF
TGTGCCACCAGCAGAGATAACCGGGGAAGTGGCTACACCTTC
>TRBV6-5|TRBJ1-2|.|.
CASTPGGGNYGYTF
TGTGCCAGCACCCCGGGAGGGGGGAACTATGGCTACACCTTC
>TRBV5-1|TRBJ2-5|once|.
CASSLASEAETQYF
TGCGCCAGCAGCTTGGCCTCAGAGGCGGAGACCCAGTACTTC
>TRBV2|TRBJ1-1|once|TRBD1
CASSPQGARGTEAFF
TGTGCCAGCAGTCCCCAGGGGGCGAGAGGGACTGAAGCTTTCTTT
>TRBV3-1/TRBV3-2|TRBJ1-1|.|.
CASSQGGLMNTEAFF
TGTGCCAGCAGCCAAGGAGGCCTTATGAACACTGAAGCTTTCTTT
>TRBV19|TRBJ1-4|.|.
CASSIPWTESEKLFF
TGTGCCAGTAGTATACCCTGGACAGAGAGTGAAAAACTGTTTTTT
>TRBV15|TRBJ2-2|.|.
CATSRSSWRNTGELFF
TGTGCCACCAGCAGGAGTAGTTGGAGGAACACCGGGGAGCTGTTTTTT
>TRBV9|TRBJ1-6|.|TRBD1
CASSGDRGHGNSPLHF
TGTGCCAGCAGCGGCGACAGGGGGCACGGGAATTCACCCCTCCACTTT
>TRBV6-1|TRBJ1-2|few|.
CASSERGNYGYTF
TGTGCCAGCAGTGAAAGGGGTAACTATGGCTACACCTTC
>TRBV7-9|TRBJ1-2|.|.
CASSLARGSGNGYTF
TGTGCCAGCAGCTTAGCGCGGGGATCGGGGAATGGCTACACCTTC
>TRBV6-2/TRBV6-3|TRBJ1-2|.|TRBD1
CASSLQGDYGYTF
TGTGCCAGCAGTTTACAGGGGGACTATGGCTACACCTTC
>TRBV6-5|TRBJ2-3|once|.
CASSSPITDTQYF
TGTGCCAGCAGTTCGCCTATCACAGATACGCAGTATTTT
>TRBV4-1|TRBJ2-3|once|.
CASSLSAGGTDTQYF
TGCGCCAGCAGCCTTTCCGCCGGGGGCACAGATACGCAGTATTTT
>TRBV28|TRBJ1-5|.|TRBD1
CASRTGGRSQPQHF
TGTGCCAGCCGGACAGGGGGAAGAAGTCAGCCCCAGCATTTT
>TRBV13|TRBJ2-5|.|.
CASSRVDQETQYF
TGTGCCAGCAGCCGCGTGGACCAAGAGACCCAGTACTTC
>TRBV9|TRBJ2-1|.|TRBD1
CASSSASNRGREQFF
TGTGCCAGCAGCTCAGCGTCCAACAGGGGGCGAGAGCAGTTCTTC
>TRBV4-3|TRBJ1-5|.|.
CASSPEAGDSNQPQHF
TGCGCCAGCAGTCCTGAAGCGGGGGATAGCAATCAGCCCCAGCATTTT
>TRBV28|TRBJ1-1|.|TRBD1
CASNHQGGRNTEAFF
TGTGCCAGCAACCACCAGGGGGGCAGGAACACTGAAGCTTTCTTT
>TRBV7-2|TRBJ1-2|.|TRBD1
CASRRDRRDYGYTF
TGTGCCAGCAGGCGGGACAGGAGAGACTATGGCTACACCTTC
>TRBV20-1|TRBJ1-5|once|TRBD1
CSANEQGHSWPQHF
TGCAGTGCTAATGAACAGGGGCATTCATGGCCCCAGCATTTT
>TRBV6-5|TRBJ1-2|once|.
CASSSWGQGLDGYTF
TGTGCCAGCAGTAGTTGGGGGCAGGGGCTTGATGGCTACACCTTC
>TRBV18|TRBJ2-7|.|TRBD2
CASSPLSGGAGAEQYF
TGTGCCAGCTCACCCCTTAGCGGGGGGGCCGGGGCCGAGCAGTACTTC